These T cell receptor beta chains were read from a single sample in a study of sequential checkpoint blockade in melanoma. Produced via immunoSEQ multiplex PCR; TCRdb's table is partial and in-frame only. The sample contains 30,000 or so clones, 82% of which appear only once. Sequenced material: CD8+ T cells sorted from blood (inferred from file names), taken from a patient given nivolumab and ipilimumab in sequence. All receptors derive from a human donor with melanoma. Each CDR3 is given with its conserved first and last residue. The D gene is left open where the match is weak.

V: TRBV14; D: .; J: TRBJ1-1; CDR3: CASSQDPTGENTEAFF; DNA: TGTGCCAGCAGCCAAGACCCGACAGGCGAGAACACTGAAGCTTTCTTT
V: TRBV4-1; D: TRBD1; J: TRBJ2-7; CDR3: CASKFGTDNYEQYF; DNA: TGCGCCAGCAAATTCGGGACAGATAATTACGAGCAGTACTTC
V: TRBV28; D: .; J: TRBJ1-5; CDR3: CASSYVPWASNQPQHF; DNA: TGTGCCAGCAGTTACGTTCCGTGGGCTAGCAATCAGCCCCAGCATTTT
V: TRBV2; D: .; J: TRBJ2-3; CDR3: CASSEDGGRHFFTDTQYF; DNA: TGTGCCAGCAGTGAAGATGGGGGGAGGCACTTCTTCACAGATACGCAGTATTTT
V: TRBV13; D: .; J: TRBJ2-7; CDR3: CASSLEGSYEQYF; DNA: TGTGCCAGCAGCTTAGAAGGGAGCTACGAGCAGTACTTC
V: TRBV27; D: .; J: TRBJ2-5; CDR3: CASSLSRGGETQYF; DNA: TGTGCCAGCAGTTTATCGCGTGGGGGGGAGACCCAGTACTTC
V: TRBV29-1; D: .; J: TRBJ1-5; CDR3: CSVGAGGGQPQHF; DNA: TGCAGCGTTGGAGCGGGAGGGGGTCAGCCCCAGCATTTT
V: TRBV19; D: TRBD1; J: TRBJ2-1; CDR3: CASSPAGTGYNEQFF; DNA: TGTGCCAGTAGTCCAGCCGGGACAGGCTACAATGAGCAGTTCTTC
V: TRBV7-9; D: .; J: TRBJ2-3; CDR3: CASSLAPGTPEDTQYF; DNA: TGTGCCAGCAGCTTAGCCCCCGGGACTCCTGAGGATACGCAGTATTTT
V: TRBV7-8; D: TRBD1; J: TRBJ1-2; CDR3: CASSLDRDGYTF; DNA: TGTGCCAGCAGCTTGGACAGGGACGGCTACACCTTC
V: TRBV7-8; D: TRBD2; J: TRBJ2-1; CDR3: CASSDRLAGGINEQFF; DNA: TGTGCCAGCAGCGACCGACTAGCGGGAGGAATCAATGAGCAGTTCTTC
V: TRBV28; D: TRBD1; J: TRBJ2-7; CDR3: CASSFGTGLYEQYF; DNA: TGTGCCAGCAGTTTCGGGACAGGGCTCTACGAGCAGTACTTC
V: TRBV9; D: TRBD2; J: TRBJ2-3; CDR3: CASSASGRGADTQYF; DNA: TGTGCCAGCAGCGCTAGCGGGAGGGGGGCAGATACGCAGTATTTT
V: TRBV19; D: TRBD1; J: TRBJ1-1; CDR3: CASSSGGNTEAFF; DNA: TGTGCCAGTAGTTCAGGGGGGAACACTGAAGCTTTCTTT
V: TRBV27; D: TRBD1; J: TRBJ2-7; CDR3: CASSPGQGVYEQYF; DNA: TGTGCCAGCAGCCCGGGACAGGGTGTATACGAGCAGTACTTC